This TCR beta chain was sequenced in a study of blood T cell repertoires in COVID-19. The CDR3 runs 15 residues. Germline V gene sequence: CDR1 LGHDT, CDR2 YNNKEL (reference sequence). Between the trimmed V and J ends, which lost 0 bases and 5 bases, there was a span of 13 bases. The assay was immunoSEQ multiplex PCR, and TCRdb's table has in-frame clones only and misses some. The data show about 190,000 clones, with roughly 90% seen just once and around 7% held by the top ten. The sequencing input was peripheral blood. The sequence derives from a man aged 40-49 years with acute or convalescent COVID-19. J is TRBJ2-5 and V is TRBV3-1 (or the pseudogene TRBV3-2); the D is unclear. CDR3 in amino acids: CASSQEPGFRETQYF. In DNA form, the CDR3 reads TGTGCCAGCAGCCAAGAGCCCGGGTTTCGGGAGACCCAGTACTTC.